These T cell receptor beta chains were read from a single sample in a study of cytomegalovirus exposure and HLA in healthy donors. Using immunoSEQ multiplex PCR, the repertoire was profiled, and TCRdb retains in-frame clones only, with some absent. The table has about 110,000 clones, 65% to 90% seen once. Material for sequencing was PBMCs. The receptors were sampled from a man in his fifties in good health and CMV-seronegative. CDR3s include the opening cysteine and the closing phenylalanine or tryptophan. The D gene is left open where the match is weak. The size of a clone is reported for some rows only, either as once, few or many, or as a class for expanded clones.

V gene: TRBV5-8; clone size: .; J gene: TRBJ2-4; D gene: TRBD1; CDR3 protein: CASSLLGDSKNIQYF; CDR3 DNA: TGTGCCAGCAGCTTGTTGGGGGACAGCAAAAACATTCAGTACTTC
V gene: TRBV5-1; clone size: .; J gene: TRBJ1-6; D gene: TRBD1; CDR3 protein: CASSFSRGNSPLHF; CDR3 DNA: TGCGCCAGCAGCTTTAGCAGGGGGAATTCACCCCTCCACTTT
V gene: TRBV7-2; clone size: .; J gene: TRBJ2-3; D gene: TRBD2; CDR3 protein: CASSLAPTSGGRTDTQYF; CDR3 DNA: TGTGCCAGCAGCTTAGCGCCGACTAGCGGGGGACGCACAGATACGCAGTATTTT
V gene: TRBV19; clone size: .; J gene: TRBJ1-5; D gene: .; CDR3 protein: CASSTGQRLQPQHF; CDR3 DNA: TGTGCCAGTAGTACCGGACAGAGGTTGCAGCCCCAGCATTTT
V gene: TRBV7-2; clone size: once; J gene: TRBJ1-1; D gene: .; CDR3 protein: CASSRRQDPRAEAFF; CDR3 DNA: TGTGCCAGCAGCCGAAGACAGGACCCTAGGGCTGAAGCTTTCTTT
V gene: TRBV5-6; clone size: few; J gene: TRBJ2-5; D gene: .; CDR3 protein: CASSLSSLRETQYF; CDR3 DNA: TGTGCCAGCAGCTTGTCTAGCCTCCGGGAGACCCAGTACTTC
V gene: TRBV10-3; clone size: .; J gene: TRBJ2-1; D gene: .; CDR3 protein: CAITQTVGYNEQFF; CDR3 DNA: TGTGCCATCACCCAGACAGTGGGATACAATGAGCAGTTCTTC
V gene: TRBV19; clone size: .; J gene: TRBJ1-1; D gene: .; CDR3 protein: CASSRPDSPRETEAFF; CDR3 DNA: TGTGCCAGTAGTAGGCCGGACTCTCCTAGAGAGACTGAAGCTTTCTTT
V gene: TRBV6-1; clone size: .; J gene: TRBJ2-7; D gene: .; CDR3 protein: CASTGQYEQYF; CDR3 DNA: TGTGCCAGCACCGGACAGTACGAGCAGTACTTC
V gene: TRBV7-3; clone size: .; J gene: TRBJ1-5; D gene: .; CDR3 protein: CASSPQGRNQPQHF; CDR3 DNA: TGTGCCAGCAGCCCACAGGGACGCAATCAGCCCCAGCATTTT
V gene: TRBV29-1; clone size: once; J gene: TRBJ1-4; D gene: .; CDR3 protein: CSARGRTTNEKLFF; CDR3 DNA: TGCAGTGCTCGCGGGAGAACAACTAATGAAAAACTGTTTTTT
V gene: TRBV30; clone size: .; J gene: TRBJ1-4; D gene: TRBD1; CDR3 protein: CAWGSGTGDEKLFF; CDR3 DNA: TGTGCCTGGGGGAGCGGTACAGGGGATGAAAAACTGTTTTTT
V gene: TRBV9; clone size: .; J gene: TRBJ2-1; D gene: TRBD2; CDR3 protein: CASSDDFAGGPNEQFF; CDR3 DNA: TGTGCCAGCAGTGACGACTTTGCGGGGGGGCCCAATGAGCAGTTCTTC
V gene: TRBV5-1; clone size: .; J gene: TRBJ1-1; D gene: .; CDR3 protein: CASSTGGMNTEAFF; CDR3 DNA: TGCGCCAGCAGCACTGGAGGGATGAACACTGAAGCTTTCTTT
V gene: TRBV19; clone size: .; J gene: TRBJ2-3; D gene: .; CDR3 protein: CASSIERGFTDTQYF; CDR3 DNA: TGTGCCAGTAGTATAGAACGGGGATTCACAGATACGCAGTATTTT
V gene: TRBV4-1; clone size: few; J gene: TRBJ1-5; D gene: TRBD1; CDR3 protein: CASSQDSRGVQPQHF; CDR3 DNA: TGCGCCAGCAGCCAAGATAGCAGGGGGGTTCAGCCCCAGCATTTT
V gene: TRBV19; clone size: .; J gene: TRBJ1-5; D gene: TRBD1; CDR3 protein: CASSIPLTGTAQPQHF; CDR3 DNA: TGTGCCAGTAGTATCCCCCTCACAGGGACAGCTCAGCCCCAGCATTTT
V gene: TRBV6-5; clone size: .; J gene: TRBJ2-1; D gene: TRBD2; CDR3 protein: CASKRAGDYNEQFF; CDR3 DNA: TGTGCCAGCAAGCGAGCGGGGGACTACAATGAGCAGTTCTTC
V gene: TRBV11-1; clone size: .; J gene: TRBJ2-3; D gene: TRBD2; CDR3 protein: CASSLDGTTPSTDTQYF; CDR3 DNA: TGTGCCAGCAGCTTAGATGGGACTACCCCTAGCACAGATACGCAGTATTTT
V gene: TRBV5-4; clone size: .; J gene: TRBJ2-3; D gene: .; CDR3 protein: CASSLTAGAFTDTQYF; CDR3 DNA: TGTGCCAGCAGCTTGACGGCGGGGGCGTTCACAGATACGCAGTATTTT
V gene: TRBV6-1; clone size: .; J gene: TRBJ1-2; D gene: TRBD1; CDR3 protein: CASSLGGGYTF; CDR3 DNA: TGTGCCAGCAGTCTAGGGGGCGGCTACACCTTC
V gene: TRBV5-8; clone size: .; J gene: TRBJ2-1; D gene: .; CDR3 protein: CASSPRGPNEQFF; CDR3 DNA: TGTGCCAGCAGCCCCCGAGGGCCCAATGAGCAGTTCTTC
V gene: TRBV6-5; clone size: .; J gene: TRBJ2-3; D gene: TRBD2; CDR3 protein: CASSYWGGGAKDTQYF; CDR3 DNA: TGTGCCAGCAGTTACTGGGGCGGGGGGGCGAAAGATACGCAGTATTTT
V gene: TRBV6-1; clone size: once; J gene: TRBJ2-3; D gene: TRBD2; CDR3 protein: CASSDSGTSGDTQYF; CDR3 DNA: TGTGCCAGCAGTGATTCCGGGACTAGCGGAGATACGCAGTATTTT
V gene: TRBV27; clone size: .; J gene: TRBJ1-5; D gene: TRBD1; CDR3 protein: CASSRQGTGQPQHF; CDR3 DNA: TGTGCCAGCAGCAGACAGGGAACGGGTCAGCCCCAGCATTTT
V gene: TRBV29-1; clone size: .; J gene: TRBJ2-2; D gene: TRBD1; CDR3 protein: CSANGQGGTGELFF; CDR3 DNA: TGCAGCGCGAACGGACAGGGAGGCACCGGGGAGCTGTTTTTT
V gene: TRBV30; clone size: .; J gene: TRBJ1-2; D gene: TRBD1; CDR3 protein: CAWAYRQGGYTF; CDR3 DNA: TGTGCCTGGGCCTATAGACAGGGCGGCTACACCTTC
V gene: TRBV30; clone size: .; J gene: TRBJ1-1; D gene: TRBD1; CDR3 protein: CAWDRGASEAFF; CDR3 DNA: TGTGCCTGGGACAGGGGTGCGTCTGAAGCTTTCTTT
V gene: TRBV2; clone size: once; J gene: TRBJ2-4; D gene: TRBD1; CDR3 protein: CASSEEGAWNIQSF; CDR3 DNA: TGTGCCAGCAGTGAAGAGGGGGCTTGGAACATTCAGTCCTTC
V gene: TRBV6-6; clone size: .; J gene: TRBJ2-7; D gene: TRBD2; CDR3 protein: CASTRTSGDLYEQYF; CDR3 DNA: TGTGCCAGTACCCGGACTAGCGGGGACCTCTACGAGCAGTACTTC
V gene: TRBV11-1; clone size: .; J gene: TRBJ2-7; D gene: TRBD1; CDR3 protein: CASSLTGYPYEQYF; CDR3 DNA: TGTGCCAGCAGCTTGACAGGGTATCCCTACGAGCAGTACTTC
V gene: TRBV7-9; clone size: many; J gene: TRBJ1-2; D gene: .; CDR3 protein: CASRRAGLDGYTF; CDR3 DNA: TGTGCCAGCAGACGAGCTGGCCTAGATGGCTACACCTTC
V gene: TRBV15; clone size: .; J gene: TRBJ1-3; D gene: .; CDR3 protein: CATSRDWGLEDSDSGNTIYF; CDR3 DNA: TGTGCCACCAGCAGAGATTGGGGGCTGGAGGACTCGGACTCTGGAAACACCATATATTTT
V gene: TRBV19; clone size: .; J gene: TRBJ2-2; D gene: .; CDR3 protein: CASSPEGARITGELFF; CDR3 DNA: TGTGCCAGTAGCCCGGAGGGGGCGCGGATCACCGGGGAGCTGTTTTTT
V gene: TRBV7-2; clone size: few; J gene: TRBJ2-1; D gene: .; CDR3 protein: CASSLTQGLISEQFF; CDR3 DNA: TGTGCCAGCAGCTTAACCCAGGGACTTATTAGTGAGCAGTTCTTC
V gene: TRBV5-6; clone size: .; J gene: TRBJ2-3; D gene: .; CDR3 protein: CASSWRTASTQYF; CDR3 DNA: TGTGCCAGCAGCTGGAGGACAGCCAGTACGCAGTATTTT
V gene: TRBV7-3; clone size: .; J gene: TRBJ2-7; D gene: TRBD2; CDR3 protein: CASSPSGASYEQYF; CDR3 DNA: TGTGCCAGCAGCCCTAGCGGGGCTTCCTACGAGCAGTACTTC
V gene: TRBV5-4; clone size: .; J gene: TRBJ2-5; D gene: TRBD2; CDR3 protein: CASRYGTSGGGGETQYF; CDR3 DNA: TGTGCCAGCAGATACGGGACTAGCGGGGGCGGGGGGGAGACCCAGTACTTC
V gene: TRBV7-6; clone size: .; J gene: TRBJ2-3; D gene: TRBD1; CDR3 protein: CASSLATGNVDTQYF; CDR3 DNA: TGTGCCAGCAGCTTAGCGACAGGGAACGTAGATACGCAGTATTTT
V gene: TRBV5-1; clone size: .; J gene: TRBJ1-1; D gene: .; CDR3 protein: CASSSLGGTEAFF; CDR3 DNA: TGCGCCAGCAGCTCCCTCGGGGGCACTGAAGCTTTCTTT
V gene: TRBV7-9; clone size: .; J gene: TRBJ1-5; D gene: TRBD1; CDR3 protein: CASSLQGDRQPQHF; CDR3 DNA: TGTGCCAGCAGCCTACAGGGGGATAGGCAGCCCCAGCATTTT
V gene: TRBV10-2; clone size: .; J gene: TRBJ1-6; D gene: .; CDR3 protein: CASSATWSPLHF; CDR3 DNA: TGCGCCAGCAGTGCTACGTGGTCACCCCTCCACTTT